One and the same sample provided the 27 T cell receptor beta chains below, sequenced in a study of T cell responses to AZD1222 COVID-19 vaccine. Assay: immunoSEQ multiplex PCR; the TCRdb copy retains only in-frame clones and omits some. The sample consists of roughly 200,000 clones, roughly 94% of them appearing once. This specimen was peripheral blood, taken 28 days after the second dose of the MenACWY control vaccine. The receptors here all came from an adult who received the MenACWY meningococcal vaccine as a control.

The chain employs TRBV18 and TRBJ2-7; the D call may be TRBD1 or TRBD2 (6 bases each). V was shortened by 4 bases and J by 3 bases, with 13 bases between the two germline ends. The CDR3 is 14 residues long. Germline CDR1 KGHSH, CDR2 LQKENI. CDR3 sequence (DNA): TGTGCCAGCTCACGGAGGGACACCTTCTACGAGCAGTACTTC. Its translation: CASSRRDTFYEQYF.

V gene TRBV5-6 combines with J gene TRBJ2-3; TRBD2 matches at 7 bases. V lost 2 bases and J lost 4; bases outside the gene matches: 1. The germline gives CDR1 SGHDT, CDR2 YYEEEE. The CDR3 is 13 amino acids. This chain's CDR3 is CASSFAGADTQYF. The DNA for the CDR3 is TGTGCCAGCAGCTTTGCGGGAGCAGATACGCAGTATTTT.

This clone is a singleton in its sample. This chain's CDR3 is CASSEGGDYEQYF. CDR3 coding DNA: TGTGCCAGCAGTGAAGGGGGGGACTACGAGCAGTACTTC. The chain carries TRBV2 and TRBJ2-7, with D possibly being TRBD2 (6 bases). The germline V gene has CDR1 SNHLY and CDR2 FYNNEI. The germline V and J ends were trimmed by 1 base and 3 bases, with 7 bases remaining between them. The CDR3 loop spans 13 amino acids.

The chain joins TRBV6-5 to TRBJ1-2; the D gene is possibly TRBD1 (5 bases). This CDR3 is built from 13 residues. Trimming pared 4 bases from V and 2 bases from J, leaving 8 bases between. Per germline, CDR1 MNHEY and CDR2 SVGAGI. The CDR3, as DNA: TGTGCCAGCAGTTTGACAGTCAACTATGGCTACACCTTC. Its protein product is CASSLTVNYGYTF.

The CDR3 DNA reads TGTGCCAGCAGCTCCGGGACAGGGGACGGTGAGCAGTTCTTC. This encodes CASSSGTGDGEQFF. The chain joins TRBV7-9 to TRBJ2-1; TRBD1 matches 10 bases. This CDR3 is built from 14 residues. CDR1 is SEHNR and CDR2 is FQNEAQ in the germline V gene (reference sequence). Trimming at V came to 4 bases and at J to 9 bases, leaving 6 bases not matched to a gene.

V and J are TRBV9 and TRBJ2-3; D not certain. The CDR3 sequence is 16 residues long. Per the germline V gene, CDR1 is SGDLS and CDR2 is YYNGEE. Trimming removed 0 bases from V and 0 bases from J, with 11 bases in between. This CDR3 is CASSVGSYTSTDTQYF. The CDR3 coding sequence is TGTGCCAGCAGCGTAGGTTCGTATACTAGCACAGATACGCAGTATTTT.

The chain carries TRBV5-4 and TRBJ2-3; 9 bases agree with TRBD1. After removal of 3 bases from V and 4 bases from J, the junction contained 3 bases not matched to a gene. The length of the CDR3 is 14 residues. Germline V gives CDR1 SGHNT, CDR2 YYREEE (reference sequence). CDR3 nucleotide sequence: TGTGCCAGCAGCTGGGACAGGGTGTCAGATACGCAGTATTTT. It yields the protein CASSWDRVSDTQYF.

This clone was seen only once. The CDR3 sequence is CASSLGLAGGMSTDTQYF. In nucleotides, the CDR3 is TGTGCCAGCAGCTTAGGGCTAGCGGGGGGCATGAGCACAGATACGCAGTATTTT. This chain joins TRBV7-3 and TRBJ2-3; TRBD2 agrees at 11 bases. From germline, CDR1 is SGHTA and CDR2 FQGTGA. The junction had 7 bases not matched to a gene; V was cut back by 2 bases and J by 0 bases. The CDR3 has 18 amino acids.

The chain combines TRBV30 with TRBJ2-7; TRBD1 might be the D (6 bases). This CDR3 region has 14 residues. From germline, CDR1 is GTSNPN and CDR2 SVGIG (reference sequence). Trimming shortened V by 0 bases and J by 3 bases, and 12 bases separated the two germline ends. CDR3 loop: CAWSVENRDYEQYF. The CDR3 nucleotides are TGTGCCTGGAGTGTGGAGAACAGGGACTACGAGCAGTACTTC.

V gene TRBV5-5 combines with J gene TRBJ1-5; 7 nucleotides line up with TRBD1. The V gene's germline CDR1 is SGHKS and CDR2 YYEKEE (reference sequence). This CDR3 spans 15 amino acids. V lost 5 bases, J lost 4 bases, and 9 bases stayed unmatched. This CDR3 is CASRSTPQGNQPQHF. CDR3 DNA: TGTGCCAGCAGATCCACCCCACAGGGGAATCAGCCCCAGCATTTT.

The chain has TRBV6-1 and TRBJ2-5; 9 bases map to TRBD2. J gave up 5 bases and V 2 bases, and 6 bases lay outside the gene matches. This CDR3 has 15 residues. Per the germline V gene, CDR1 is MNHNS and CDR2 is SASEGT. This chain's CDR3 is CASSERRGGTETQYF. CDR3 DNA sequence: TGTGCCAGCAGTGAAAGGCGGGGGGGCACGGAGACCCAGTACTTC.

This clone was seen once. The chain recombines TRBV5-1 with TRBJ2-5; 7 nucleotides agree with TRBD1. V shed 3 bases and J 5 bases; nucleotides not matched to a gene: 13. This CDR3 region has 16 residues. CDR1 is SGHRS, CDR2 YFSETQ, per germline. The CDR3 nucleotides read TGCGCCAGCAGCTCGTCGAACAGGGGCGGCACGGAGACCCAGTACTTC. Translation: CASSSSNRGGTETQYF.

The chain recombines TRBV6-2 or TRBV6-3 with TRBJ1-1; weak D call: TRBD1 (5 bases). The CDR3 runs 14 residues. Trimming took off 6 bases at V and 1 base at J, with 12 bases between the two ends. CDR1 and CDR2 from the germline V gene are MNHEY and SVGEGT. CDR3 in amino acids: CASSRAQGNTEAFF. The CDR3 bases are TGTGCCAGCAGCCGCGCCCAGGGGAACACTGAAGCTTTCTTT.

The chain is built from TRBV4-1 and TRBJ2-7; a possible D gene is TRBD2 (6 bases). Germline assignment: CDR1 MGHRA and CDR2 YSYEKL. The ends were cut back, 0 bases at V and 0 bases at J, with 15 bases in the middle. The CDR3 totals 17 residues. As DNA, the CDR3 is TGCGCCAGCAGCCAAGATCCGACTGCGGGACTCTCCTACGAGCAGTACTTC. This translates into CASSQDPTAGLSYEQYF.

This sequence joins TRBV9 and TRBJ1-2; D is undetermined. Germline V CDR1 and CDR2: SGDLS, YYNGEE. The CDR3 totals 14 residues. V was clipped by 4 bases and J by 8 bases, with 18 bases between them. CDR3 in DNA: TGTGCCAGCAGCCCGCCTCGGGCCATAGGGGGCTACACCTTC. This sequence encodes CASSPPRAIGGYTF.

This chain uses TRBV12-1 with TRBJ1-1; TRBD1 reflects the table's D call only, with no check against the DNA. TRBV12-1 is a pseudogene. The CDR3 consists of 20 residues. The CDR3 DNA is TGTGCCAGCAGCTTTGTGACTTCGGGTCTGACAAGGGGAAGGAACACTGAAGCTTTCTTT. It yields the protein CASSFVTSGLTRGRNTEAFF.

The chain uses TRBV9 and TRBJ2-2; 9 bases fit TRBD2. Germline loops: CDR1 SGDLS, CDR2 YYNGEE. This CDR3 is 18 amino acids long. Trimming cost V 3 bases and J 2 bases; bases outside gene matches: 11. The CDR3 DNA reads TGTGCCAGCAGCGCCCCCAGAACTAGCGGGCCCAACACCGGGGAGCTGTTTTTT. As protein: CASSAPRTSGPNTGELFF.

The chain recombines TRBV29-1 with TRBJ2-1, with TRBD2 matching over 12 bases. The CDR3 has 15 amino acids. J was trimmed by 6 bases and V by 3 bases; bases with no gene match: 6. The germline V gene encodes CDR1 SQVTM and CDR2 ANQGSEA. For the CDR3, the DNA is TGCAGCGTTGAGGCTAGCGGGAGGGCGGTCAATGAGCAGTTCTTC. This encodes CSVEASGRAVNEQFF.

The genes are TRBV7-2 and TRBJ2-1; 10 bases map to TRBD2. CDR3 length equals 18 residues. CDR1 and CDR2 from the germline V gene are SGHTA and FQGNSA. Trimming cost V 4 bases and J 10 bases; bases outside gene matches: 19. The CDR3 coding sequence is TGTGCCAGCAGCTCCTCTTCAGGGGGCCTAGCGGGGGAAAGGGAGCAGTTCTTC. Its protein product is CASSSSSGGLAGEREQFF.

The chain joins TRBV12-3 or TRBV12-4 to TRBJ1-2, with D hard to call. The CDR3 is 12 residues long. The germline V and J ends were trimmed by 1 base and 6 bases, with 6 bases remaining between them. As DNA, the CDR3 is TGTGCCAGCAGTTTAGGGACCCATGGCTACACCTTC. Its translation is CASSLGTHGYTF.

The chain has TRBV24-1 and TRBJ2-2; 7 bases map to TRBD1. The germline gives CDR1 KGHDR, CDR2 SFDVKD. The J segment lost 4 bases and the V segment lost 3 bases, leaving 4 bases of the junction unmatched. The CDR3 spans 15 residues. CDR3 DNA sequence: TGTGCCACCAGTGATCCTACAGGGGCCACCGGGGAGCTGTTTTTT. Its protein product is CATSDPTGATGELFF.

V and J are TRBV11-1 and TRBJ2-4, with 8 bases that match TRBD2. V lost 6 bases to trimming and J lost 3 bases; unmatched junction nucleotides: 7. This CDR3 has 15 amino acids. Germline CDR1 is SGHAT and CDR2 is FQDESV (reference sequence). In DNA form, the CDR3 reads TGTGCCAGCAGGTCTCCTCGGGAGGGCAAAAACATTCAGTACTTC. Protein sequence: CASRSPREGKNIQYF. Looking up the rest from reference TRBV11-1 and TRBJ2-4 gives the full variable domain: EAEVAQSPRYKITEKSQAVAFWCDPISGHATLYWYRQILGQGPELLVQFQDESVVDDSQLPKDRFSAERLKGVDSTLKIQPAELGDSAMYLCASRSPREGKNIQYFGAGTRLSVL.

The chain couples TRBV3-1 (or the pseudogene TRBV3-2) to TRBJ2-2; 7 positions match TRBD2. Germline CDR1 and CDR2: LGHDT and YNNKEL (reference sequence). This CDR3 has 13 residues. V lost 6 bases and J lost 4; bases outside the gene matches: 2. CDR3 DNA sequence: TGTGCCAGCAGGGGCGGGGGCACCGGGGAGCTGTTTTTT. Translated: CASRGGGTGELFF.

This chain links TRBV19 with TRBJ2-2, with TRBD2 as a possible D gene (5 bases). The CDR3 sequence is 15 residues long. Trimming removed 7 bases from V and 6 bases from J, with 18 bases in between. Germline V CDR1 and CDR2: LNHDA, SQIVND (reference sequence). CDR3 in amino acids: CASNKIEGSPGELFF. The CDR3 DNA sequence: TGTGCCAGTAATAAGATCGAGGGCTCCCCCGGGGAGCTGTTTTTT. The full variable domain, with the rest looked up from reference TRBV19 and TRBJ2-2, is DGGITQSPKYLFRKEGQNVTLSCEQNLNHDAMYWYRQDPGQGLRLIYYSQIVNDFQKGDIAEGYSVSREKKESFPLTVTSAQKNPTAFYLCASNKIEGSPGELFFGEGSRLTVL.

This clone has a single count. The V gene is TRBV27, the J gene TRBJ2-1, with 11 bases lining up with TRBD2. Trimming took 5 bases from V and 5 from J; bases not matched to a gene: 8. Germline assignment: CDR1 MNHEY and CDR2 SMNVEV (reference sequence). The CDR3 runs to 16 residues. The CDR3 is CASSLRLAGGNNEQFF. CDR3 DNA sequence: TGTGCCAGCAGTCTCCGCTTAGCGGGAGGGAACAATGAGCAGTTCTTC.

The chain joins TRBV27 to TRBJ1-2; 8 positions match TRBD1. The length of the CDR3 is 13 residues. Germline V gene sequence: CDR1 MNHEY, CDR2 SMNVEV (reference sequence). V trimming: 4 bases; J trimming: 7 bases; junction bases outside the gene matches: 5. The chain's CDR3 is CASSSQGAGGYTF. CDR3 sequence (DNA): TGTGCCAGCAGTTCCCAGGGGGCGGGTGGCTACACCTTC.

The V and J genes are TRBV27 and TRBJ2-6; weak D call: TRBD2 (6 bases). The germline V gene has CDR1 MNHEY and CDR2 SMNVEV (reference sequence). V was trimmed by 6 bases and J by 1 base, leaving 7 bases between them. CDR3 length: 14 amino acids. For the CDR3, the DNA is TGTGCCAGCAGGGAGGGTTCTGGGGCCAACGTCCTGACTTTC. Its translation: CASREGSGANVLTF.